This TCR beta chain was found in a study of T cells after yellow fever vaccination. Looking at the study overall: Fractions containing few cells were prepared with SMART-Seq v4 Ultra Low Input.

Points on this clonotype: Its antigen is unidentified.

This CDR3 is built from 16 residues. Trimming left V 3 bases short and J 5 bases short, with 16 bases between. Germline V CDR1 and CDR2: SEHNR, FQNEAQ (reference sequence). TCRdb analysed the 5' RACE reads with MiXCR anew, one entry per CDR3 protein. Of a few hundred thousand distinct CDR3 sequences in the sample, 8.1% are singletons; the top ten hold approximately 15%. Study-wide findings and caveats: By day 5 rather than day 15, the secondary response had peaked, though it was weaker. A minor fraction of clonotypes spanned both CD4 and CD8 compartments.

The sequence came from a young man who received the YFV17D yellow fever vaccine. The chain carries TRBV7-9 and TRBJ2-2; tentatively, D is TRBD2 (5 bases). The sequencing used PBMCs, collected 35 to 50 days after the first yellow fever vaccination. DNA for the CDR3: TGTGCCAGCAGCTTTGACGGTCAGAGGGAAACCGGGGAGCTGTTTTTT. Protein sequence: CASSFDGQRETGELFF. The whole variable domain, filled in from reference TRBV7-9 and TRBJ2-2, reads DTGVSQNPRHKITKRGQNVTFRCDPISEHNRLYWYRQTLGQGPEFLTYFQNEAQLEKSRLLSDRFSAERPKGSFSTLEIQRTEQGDSAMYLCASSFDGQRETGELFFGEGSRLTVL.